A selection of T cell receptor beta chains follows, all from one sample in a study of shared clonotypes between healthy human individuals. This table comes from immunoSEQ multiplex PCR, and its TCRdb copy is limited to in-frame clones, with some not included. The sample consists of about 580,000 clones, roughly 98% of them appearing once. The specimen sequenced was naive CD8+ T cells sorted from blood. These receptors were collected from a man under 40 in good health. CDR3s include the opening cysteine and the closing phenylalanine or tryptophan. Fields, in order: V gene, clone size, D gene, J gene, CDR3 protein, CDR3 DNA. D genes are given only for firm matches. Clone size is given for some rows only: seen once, a few or many times, or a class if the clone is expanded.

v_gene: TRBV7-7; abundance: .; d_gene: .; j_gene: TRBJ2-1; CDR3aa: CASADLTGNEQFF; CDR3nt: TGTGCTAGCGCGGACTTAACGGGAAATGAGCAGTTCTTC
v_gene: TRBV11-2; abundance: .; d_gene: .; j_gene: TRBJ2-3; CDR3aa: CASSLGALGGDTQYF; CDR3nt: TGTGCCAGCAGCTTGGGGGCGCTGGGCGGGGATACGCAGTATTTT
v_gene: TRBV5-1; abundance: .; d_gene: .; j_gene: TRBJ2-7; CDR3aa: CASSLRGMAREQYF; CDR3nt: TGCGCCAGCAGCTTAAGGGGTATGGCAAGGGAGCAGTACTTC
v_gene: TRBV5-4; abundance: .; d_gene: .; j_gene: TRBJ2-7; CDR3aa: CASSSRGSSYEQYF; CDR3nt: TGTGCCAGCAGCTCCCGGGGGTCCTCCTACGAGCAGTACTTC
v_gene: TRBV14; abundance: once; d_gene: .; j_gene: TRBJ2-7; CDR3aa: CASSQGTWEAYEQYF; CDR3nt: TGTGCCAGCAGCCAAGGGACCTGGGAGGCTTACGAGCAGTACTTC
v_gene: TRBV7-8; abundance: .; d_gene: .; j_gene: TRBJ2-1; CDR3aa: CASSLYGNEQFF; CDR3nt: TGTGCCAGCAGCTTATACGGCAATGAGCAGTTCTTC
v_gene: TRBV7-9; abundance: once; d_gene: TRBD1; j_gene: TRBJ1-4; CDR3aa: CASSTTGGLGEKLFF; CDR3nt: TGTGCCAGCAGCACTACAGGGGGACTAGGGGAAAAACTGTTTTTT
v_gene: TRBV27; abundance: .; d_gene: .; j_gene: TRBJ2-7; CDR3aa: CASSLWPRGPYEQYF; CDR3nt: TGTGCCAGCAGTTTATGGCCTAGAGGGCCCTACGAGCAGTACTTC
v_gene: TRBV4-1; abundance: .; d_gene: TRBD2; j_gene: TRBJ2-3; CDR3aa: CASTGTSGFTDTQYF; CDR3nt: TGCGCCAGCACAGGGACTAGCGGATTCACAGATACGCAGTATTTT
v_gene: TRBV10-1; abundance: .; d_gene: .; j_gene: TRBJ2-1; CDR3aa: CASSEVSNEQFF; CDR3nt: TGCGCCAGCAGTGAGGTCAGCAATGAGCAGTTCTTC
v_gene: TRBV7-9; abundance: .; d_gene: .; j_gene: TRBJ2-3; CDR3aa: CASSLGPDTQYF; CDR3nt: TGTGCCAGCAGCTTAGGTCCAGATACGCAGTATTTT
v_gene: TRBV4-2; abundance: .; d_gene: TRBD1; j_gene: TRBJ1-2; CDR3aa: CASSTWTGGADGYTF; CDR3nt: TGTGCCAGCAGCACCTGGACAGGGGGCGCGGATGGCTACACCTTC
v_gene: TRBV9; abundance: .; d_gene: TRBD2; j_gene: TRBJ2-3; CDR3aa: CASSVGLADTDTQYF; CDR3nt: TGTGCCAGCAGCGTAGGGCTAGCGGACACAGATACGCAGTATTTT
v_gene: TRBV18; abundance: .; d_gene: .; j_gene: TRBJ1-5; CDR3aa: CASSPGTDSNQPQHF; CDR3nt: TGTGCCAGCTCACCCGGGACGGATAGCAATCAGCCCCAGCATTTT
v_gene: TRBV11-2; abundance: .; d_gene: TRBD1; j_gene: TRBJ2-7; CDR3aa: CASSLHQTGAMDEQYF; CDR3nt: TGTGCCAGCAGCTTACACCAAACAGGGGCCATGGACGAGCAGTACTTC
v_gene: TRBV29-1; abundance: once; d_gene: TRBD2; j_gene: TRBJ2-7; CDR3aa: CSVANPGLAVTYEQYF; CDR3nt: TGCAGCGTTGCAAACCCCGGACTAGCGGTAACCTACGAGCAGTACTTC
v_gene: TRBV11-2; abundance: .; d_gene: .; j_gene: TRBJ2-2; CDR3aa: CASRVNPFTGELFF; CDR3nt: TGTGCCAGCAGGGTAAATCCCTTCACCGGGGAGCTGTTTTTT
v_gene: TRBV4-1; abundance: .; d_gene: .; j_gene: TRBJ2-1; CDR3aa: CASSQGLLGNEQFF; CDR3nt: TGCGCCAGCAGCCAAGGACTGCTAGGCAATGAGCAGTTCTTC
v_gene: TRBV9; abundance: .; d_gene: .; j_gene: TRBJ2-7; CDR3aa: CASSVAGGTPYEQYF; CDR3nt: TGTGCCAGCAGCGTAGCAGGCGGGACTCCCTACGAGCAGTACTTC
v_gene: TRBV28; abundance: .; d_gene: .; j_gene: TRBJ1-1; CDR3aa: CASSSAHIRTPPWTEAFF; CDR3nt: TGTGCCAGCAGTTCCGCCCACATAAGAACCCCGCCCTGGACTGAAGCTTTCTTT
v_gene: TRBV10-2; abundance: .; d_gene: .; j_gene: TRBJ2-7; CDR3aa: CASTLDALGYEQYF; CDR3nt: TGCGCCAGCACCCTGGACGCCTTGGGCTACGAGCAGTACTTC
v_gene: TRBV4-1; abundance: .; d_gene: TRBD1; j_gene: TRBJ1-5; CDR3aa: CASSQEGTGVISNQPQHF; CDR3nt: TGCGCCAGCAGCCAAGAGGGGACAGGGGTAATTAGCAATCAGCCCCAGCATTTT
v_gene: TRBV7-7; abundance: .; d_gene: .; j_gene: TRBJ2-3; CDR3aa: CASSQVPGADTQYF; CDR3nt: TGTGCCAGCAGCCAGGTGCCAGGTGCAGATACGCAGTATTTT
v_gene: TRBV27; abundance: once; d_gene: .; j_gene: TRBJ2-7; CDR3aa: CATAPGDSYEQYF; CDR3nt: TGTGCCACTGCCCCCGGTGACTCCTACGAGCAGTACTTC
v_gene: TRBV7-9; abundance: .; d_gene: .; j_gene: TRBJ1-2; CDR3aa: CASSAPGFGLGYTF; CDR3nt: TGTGCCAGCAGCGCTCCCGGGTTCGGTCTTGGCTACACCTTC
v_gene: TRBV28; abundance: .; d_gene: .; j_gene: TRBJ2-1; CDR3aa: CASNAVWGRVGNEQFF; CDR3nt: TGTGCCAGCAATGCGGTTTGGGGCAGGGTGGGGAATGAGCAGTTCTTC
v_gene: TRBV10-3; abundance: .; d_gene: .; j_gene: TRBJ1-5; CDR3aa: CAISESQGSNQPQHF; CDR3nt: TGTGCCATCAGTGAGTCGCAGGGCTCGAATCAGCCCCAGCATTTT
v_gene: TRBV5-4; abundance: .; d_gene: TRBD2; j_gene: TRBJ2-1; CDR3aa: CASSSTGTSYEQFF; CDR3nt: TGTGCCAGCAGCTCAACCGGGACTAGCTATGAGCAGTTCTTC
v_gene: TRBV9; abundance: .; d_gene: TRBD2; j_gene: TRBJ2-3; CDR3aa: CASSVGEWLAGVRDTQYF; CDR3nt: TGTGCCAGCAGCGTAGGGGAGTGGCTAGCGGGAGTGCGAGATACGCAGTATTTT
v_gene: TRBV5-6; abundance: .; d_gene: TRBD1; j_gene: TRBJ2-7; CDR3aa: CASSLEETGSEQYF; CDR3nt: TGTGCCAGCAGCTTGGAGGAGACAGGGTCCGAGCAGTACTTC
v_gene: TRBV6-1; abundance: .; d_gene: .; j_gene: TRBJ2-3; CDR3aa: CASSGGAADTQYF; CDR3nt: TGTGCCAGCAGTGGGGGGGCGGCGGATACGCAGTATTTT
v_gene: TRBV27; abundance: once; d_gene: .; j_gene: TRBJ2-7; CDR3aa: CASSPGRSSYEQYF; CDR3nt: TGTGCCAGCTCCCCTGGCAGATCCTCCTACGAGCAGTACTTC
v_gene: TRBV27; abundance: .; d_gene: TRBD2; j_gene: TRBJ2-1; CDR3aa: CASSFKGGTYNEQFF; CDR3nt: TGTGCCAGCAGTTTTAAGGGAGGGACCTACAATGAGCAGTTCTTC
v_gene: TRBV7-8; abundance: .; d_gene: .; j_gene: TRBJ2-7; CDR3aa: CASSLVRDGEQYF; CDR3nt: TGTGCCAGCAGCTTGGTCAGGGACGGCGAGCAGTACTTC
v_gene: TRBV5-6; abundance: .; d_gene: TRBD1; j_gene: TRBJ2-7; CDR3aa: CASRSWTGGVYEQYF; CDR3nt: TGTGCCAGCAGGAGCTGGACAGGGGGCGTCTACGAGCAGTACTTC
v_gene: TRBV28; abundance: .; d_gene: TRBD2; j_gene: TRBJ2-1; CDR3aa: CASSGTTTYNEQFF; CDR3nt: TGTGCCAGCTCGGGGACTACCACCTACAATGAGCAGTTCTTC
v_gene: TRBV19; abundance: .; d_gene: TRBD2; j_gene: TRBJ2-1; CDR3aa: CASTPLAGDYNEQFF; CDR3nt: TGTGCCAGTACCCCTCTAGCGGGAGACTACAATGAGCAGTTCTTC
v_gene: TRBV7-9; abundance: .; d_gene: .; j_gene: TRBJ2-1; CDR3aa: CASSSTRQGSLNEQFF; CDR3nt: TGTGCCAGCAGCTCCACCCGGCAGGGGTCCTTGAATGAGCAGTTCTTC
v_gene: TRBV27; abundance: .; d_gene: TRBD1; j_gene: TRBJ2-7; CDR3aa: CASSNNRGSREQYF; CDR3nt: TGTGCCAGCAGTAACAACAGGGGTAGTAGGGAGCAGTACTTC
v_gene: TRBV27; abundance: .; d_gene: TRBD1; j_gene: TRBJ2-2; CDR3aa: CATGGGTGVTGELFF; CDR3nt: TGTGCCACCGGCGGTGGGACAGGGGTTACCGGGGAGCTGTTTTTT
v_gene: TRBV9; abundance: .; d_gene: TRBD2; j_gene: TRBJ2-1; CDR3aa: CASSGLAGGPGQFF; CDR3nt: TGTGCCAGCAGCGGACTAGCGGGAGGGCCGGGGCAGTTCTTC
v_gene: TRBV29-1; abundance: .; d_gene: .; j_gene: TRBJ2-1; CDR3aa: CSVEDFDEQFF; CDR3nt: TGCAGCGTTGAAGATTTCGATGAGCAGTTCTTC
v_gene: TRBV14; abundance: .; d_gene: .; j_gene: TRBJ2-7; CDR3aa: CASSPLGLQGSSYEQYF; CDR3nt: TGTGCCAGCAGCCCTCTTGGGCTACAGGGTTCATCCTACGAGCAGTACTTC
v_gene: TRBV4-1; abundance: once; d_gene: TRBD1; j_gene: TRBJ1-2; CDR3aa: CASSPTGVYGYTF; CDR3nt: TGCGCCAGCAGCCCTACAGGGGTCTATGGCTACACCTTC
v_gene: TRBV7-6; abundance: .; d_gene: .; j_gene: TRBJ2-1; CDR3aa: CASSLAVIHRDSHNEQFF; CDR3nt: TGTGCCAGCAGCTTAGCAGTAATTCATCGGGACTCTCACAATGAGCAGTTCTTC
v_gene: TRBV5-1; abundance: .; d_gene: .; j_gene: TRBJ2-2; CDR3aa: CASSFLVGTGELFF; CDR3nt: TGCGCCAGCAGCTTTTTGGTGGGCACCGGGGAGCTGTTTTTT
v_gene: TRBV7-9; abundance: .; d_gene: .; j_gene: TRBJ2-7; CDR3aa: CASSLKTYEQYF; CDR3nt: TGTGCCAGCAGCTTAAAAACCTACGAGCAGTACTTC
v_gene: TRBV9; abundance: .; d_gene: .; j_gene: TRBJ2-1; CDR3aa: CASSATGNEQFF; CDR3nt: TGTGCCAGCAGCGCCACCGGGAATGAGCAGTTCTTC
v_gene: TRBV4-3; abundance: .; d_gene: TRBD1; j_gene: TRBJ1-1; CDR3aa: CASSLRQGGTEAFF; CDR3nt: TGCGCCAGCAGCCTTAGACAGGGGGGCACTGAAGCTTTCTTT
v_gene: TRBV11-3; abundance: .; d_gene: TRBD1; j_gene: TRBJ2-1; CDR3aa: CASSPHATGTEGDEQFF; CDR3nt: TGTGCCAGCAGCCCCCACGCGACCGGGACAGAAGGGGATGAGCAGTTCTTC
v_gene: TRBV13; abundance: .; d_gene: .; j_gene: TRBJ1-1; CDR3aa: CASSLAGEAFF; CDR3nt: TGTGCCAGCAGCTTAGCGGGTGAAGCTTTCTTT
v_gene: TRBV14; abundance: .; d_gene: TRBD1; j_gene: TRBJ2-2; CDR3aa: CASSQREGGWTGELFF; CDR3nt: TGTGCCAGCAGCCAGCGCGAAGGGGGCTGGACCGGGGAGCTGTTTTTT
v_gene: TRBV9; abundance: .; d_gene: .; j_gene: TRBJ2-2; CDR3aa: CASSVEAGELFF; CDR3nt: TGTGCCAGCAGCGTAGAAGCCGGGGAGCTGTTTTTT
v_gene: TRBV29-1; abundance: once; d_gene: .; j_gene: TRBJ2-1; CDR3aa: CSVEDLVPQQFF; CDR3nt: TGCAGCGTTGAAGATCTGGTTCCGCAGCAGTTCTTC